A single sample is the source of the 10 T cell receptor beta chains below, sequenced in a study of blood T cell repertoires in COVID-19. Clones were read by immunoSEQ multiplex PCR, and TCRdb kept only the in-frame ones, dropping some. The data hold roughly 100,000 clones, with over 75% observed a single time. Sequencing was done on a sample of peripheral blood. All receptors derive from a man aged 50-60 years with acute or convalescent COVID-19.

V usage is TRBV28 and J usage is TRBJ2-7, with 12 nucleotides matching TRBD2. Germline lookup yields CDR1 MDHEN and CDR2 SYDVKM. The CDR3 is 20 residues long. J was trimmed by 4 bases and V by 3 bases; bases with no gene match: 19. CDR3 in amino acids: CASSFIGLAGGPETPYEQYF. The CDR3 DNA sequence: TGTGCCAGCAGTTTTATCGGGCTAGCGGGAGGGCCGGAGACCCCTTACGAGCAGTACTTC.

The genes are TRBV21-1 and TRBJ2-1; whether TRBD1, the table's D call, matches the DNA was not checked. TRBV21-1 represents a pseudogene. The CDR3 sequence is 18 residues long. CDR3 in DNA: TGTGCCAGCAGCCTCCGCCCCCCGTACAGGGCCCTATACAATGAGCAGTTCTTC. Translating it yields CASSLRPPYRALYNEQFF.

This chain uses TRBV21-1 with TRBJ1-5. TRBV21-1 is a known pseudogene. This CDR3 is built from 11 residues. CDR3 loop: CASEGCQPQHF. In DNA, the CDR3 is TGTGCCAGCGAGGGATGTCAGCCCCAGCATTTT.

This rearrangement joins TRBV21-1 to TRBJ2-7; the tabulated D call, TRBD1, remains unverified against the DNA. TRBV21-1 has pseudogene status. The CDR3 is 13 amino acids. The CDR3: CASSRGQGHEQYF. The CDR3 DNA follows: TGTGCCAGCAGCAGGGGACAGGGGCACGAGCAGTACTTC.

The genes are TRBV10-1 and TRBJ2-3; 11 nucleotides align to TRBD1. The CDR3 length is 18 residues. From germline, CDR1 is WNHNN and CDR2 SYGVQD (reference sequence). Unmatched junction bases numbered 11, after V lost 0 bases and J lost 6 bases. Written as DNA, the CDR3 is TGCGCCAGCAGTGAGTCCCTAACCGGGACAGGGGGTTTGGATACGCAGTATTTT. Translated, it gives CASSESLTGTGGLDTQYF.

This chain links TRBV5-1 with TRBJ2-2; D gene uncertain. V was clipped by 0 bases and J by 0 bases, with 6 bases between them. CDR1 is SGHRS and CDR2 is YFSETQ in the germline V gene. This CDR3 spans 15 amino acids. CDR3 nucleotides: TGCGCCAGCAGCTTGGCTGCAGCGAACACCGGGGAGCTGTTTTTT. Encoded protein: CASSLAAANTGELFF.

The chain joins TRBV10-3 to TRBJ2-3, with 13 bases that match TRBD2. V lost 9 bases and J lost 4; bases outside the gene matches: 4. Germline CDR1 reads ENHRY; CDR2 reads SYGVKD. This CDR3 region has 14 residues. DNA for the CDR3: TGTGCCATTACTAGCGGGAGGGGACCAGATACGCAGTATTTT. This translates into CAITSGRGPDTQYF.

The chain links TRBV10-3 to TRBJ2-1; TRBD2 matches 7 bases. J lost 1 base, V lost 4 bases, and 4 bases had no gene match. The germline CDR1 and CDR2 sequences are ENHRY and SYGVKD. The CDR3 runs to 15 residues. This CDR3 is CAISVSGRSYNEQFF. The CDR3, as DNA: TGTGCCATCAGTGTTAGCGGGCGATCCTACAATGAGCAGTTCTTC.

The V gene is TRBV2, the J gene TRBJ2-2, with 9 bases identical to TRBD2. Germline trimming cut 7 bases from V and 4 bases from J; bases unmatched to any gene: 10. The CDR3 extends over 16 amino acids. CDR1 is SNHLY and CDR2 is FYNNEI in the germline V gene. CDR3 coding DNA: TGTGCCAGCATATACGGAGCGGGGGGACCCACCGGGGAGCTGTTTTTT. Translated, it gives CASIYGAGGPTGELFF. The variable domain in full, with the rest retrieved from reference TRBV2 and TRBJ2-2, is EPEVTQTPSHQVTQMGQEVILRCVPISNHLYFYWYRQILGQKVEFLVSFYNNEISEKSEIFDDQFSVERPDGSNFTLKIRSTKLEDSAMYFCASIYGAGGPTGELFFGEGSRLTVL.

V is TRBV6-1 and J is TRBJ2-3, with 9 nucleotides matching TRBD1. Germline CDR1 reads MNHNS; CDR2 reads SASEGT. The CDR3 length is 15 residues. V shed 2 bases, J shed 4 bases, and the junction held 4 bases outside the gene matches. The DNA of the CDR3 is TGTGCCAGCAGTGAATGGGACAGGGAGGCAGATACGCAGTATTTT. As protein: CASSEWDREADTQYF.